This is a list of T cell receptor beta chains from one sample in a study of blood T cell repertoires in COVID-19. Produced via immunoSEQ multiplex PCR; TCRdb's table is partial and in-frame only. The repertoire includes some 77,000 clones, roughly 80% of them detected once, and approximately 1.7% sits in the top ten. The sequencing input was peripheral blood. The receptors originated from a woman aged 55-70 years with acute or convalescent COVID-19. CDR3s include the opening cysteine and the closing phenylalanine or tryptophan. A D gene is named only where the DNA matches it firmly. The listing skips clone size in some rows; elsewhere it reads once, few, many or a size class.

d_call,clone_size,j_call,v_call,cdr3_nt,cdr3_aa
TRBD2,NA,TRBJ2-5,TRBV5-4,TGTGCCAGCAGCCGCGGACTAGCGGGGGGGCCGGAGACCCAGTACTTC,CASSRGLAGGPETQYF
NA,NA,TRBJ2-7,TRBV12-3/TRBV12-4,TGTGCCAGCAGTTCTCCGACGGGCGAGCAGTACTTC,CASSSPTGEQYF
NA,NA,TRBJ2-6,TRBV19,TGTGCCAGTACCCCTTTAGAGGGCTCTGGGGCCAACGTCCTGACTTTC,CASTPLEGSGANVLTF
TRBD2,NA,TRBJ2-3,TRBV4-1,TGCGCCAGCAGCCAAGATCCCGCTAGCGGGCCCACAGATACGCAGTATTTT,CASSQDPASGPTDTQYF
NA,NA,TRBJ1-2,TRBV11-2,TGTGCCAGCAGCATGGACAGCTATGGCTACACCTTC,CASSMDSYGYTF
NA,few,TRBJ2-7,TRBV3-1/TRBV3-2,TGTGCCAGCAGCCAATCAAGCCAGGAATTCTACGAGCAGTACTTC,CASSQSSQEFYEQYF
NA,NA,TRBJ1-1,TRBV6-6,TGTGCCAGCAGTTACAGGGTGGACTTGGGGAACACTGAAGCTTTCTTT,CASSYRVDLGNTEAFF
TRBD2,NA,TRBJ2-5,TRBV7-9,TGTGCCAGCAGCAAACTAGCGGGAGGGGGAGAGACCCAGTACTTC,CASSKLAGGGETQYF
NA,NA,TRBJ1-5,TRBV5-1,TGCGCCAGCAGCTTGTCTTTCGAGGGTGGTCAGCCCCAGCATTTT,CASSLSFEGGQPQHF
TRBD2,NA,TRBJ2-3,TRBV12-5,TGTGCTAGTGGTCCCACACTCACAACTAGCGGGAGGAGCACAGATACGCAGTATTTT,CASGPTLTTSGRSTDTQYF
NA,few,TRBJ1-2,TRBV28,TGTGCCAGCAGTTTACGGAGGATCTATGGCTACACCTTC,CASSLRRIYGYTF
NA,NA,TRBJ1-2,TRBV28,TGTGCCAGCAGCTACGCTGCCCGGGGCTACACCTTC,CASSYAARGYTF
TRBD2,NA,TRBJ2-2,TRBV5-1,TGCGCCAGCAGCTTAACTAGCGGGGTATCGAACACCGGGGAGCTGTTTTTT,CASSLTSGVSNTGELFF
TRBD1,NA,TRBJ2-1,TRBV6-6,TGTGCCAGCGGCCCACAAAGGGGGCCGTGGTTCTTC,CASGPQRGPWFF
TRBD1,NA,TRBJ1-4,TRBV4-1,TGCGCCAGCAGCCACGGGACAGGGGTAAATGAAAAACTGTTTTTT,CASSHGTGVNEKLFF
TRBD1,NA,TRBJ1-6,TRBV27,TGTGCCAGCAGGCCAGGACAGGTTGGGAATTCACCCCTCCACTTT,CASRPGQVGNSPLHF
TRBD1,NA,TRBJ1-3,TRBV6-5,TGTGCCAGCAGAAAGGACAGGGCTGGAAACACCATATATTTT,CASRKDRAGNTIYF
TRBD2,NA,TRBJ2-2,TRBV19,TGTGCCAGTAGTATCCAGCGGGGGGCCTCGAACACCGGGGAGCTGTTTTTT,CASSIQRGASNTGELFF
NA,NA,TRBJ2-1,TRBV5-1,TGCGCCAGCAGCTTGGACCCCGGGACCTACAATGAGCAGTTCTTC,CASSLDPGTYNEQFF
TRBD2,NA,TRBJ2-5,TRBV5-4,TGTGCCAGCAGCTTGGGCCCCGGGACTAGCGGGAGCGCGGAGACCCAGTACTTC,CASSLGPGTSGSAETQYF
NA,NA,TRBJ2-1,TRBV2,TGTGCCAGCAGGACCGACCGGGGTGAGCAGTTCTTC,CASRTDRGEQFF
TRBD1,NA,TRBJ1-4,TRBV18,TGTGCCAGCTCCCGGGACAGGGGCTCAACTAATGAAAAACTGTTTTTT,CASSRDRGSTNEKLFF
TRBD2,NA,TRBJ2-1,TRBV7-8,TGTGCCAGCAGCCGTCTCGCGGGACAAAACATAAAAGGGACTAGCGGGAGGGCTGGGAATGAGCAGTTCTTC,CASSRLAGQNIKGTSGRAGNEQFF
NA,NA,TRBJ1-6,TRBV4-2,TGTGCCAGCAGCCAAGCTCCTTTGGCCTCCTATAATTCACCCCTCCACTTT,CASSQAPLASYNSPLHF
NA,NA,TRBJ2-1,TRBV6-5,TGTGCCAGCAGCTCCAGACGGACAGTCTACAATGAGCAGTTCTTC,CASSSRRTVYNEQFF
NA,NA,TRBJ2-7,TRBV27,TGTGCCAGCGGTTTCGGGGTCCACGAGCAGTACTTC,CASGFGVHEQYF
NA,NA,TRBJ1-6,TRBV4-2,TGTGCCAGCAGCCAAGTTCAGGATCCACCCCTCCACTTT,CASSQVQDPPLHF
NA,NA,TRBJ1-6,TRBV6-4,TGTGCCAGCTCGCGGGAATCCTATAATTCACCCCTCCACTTT,CASSRESYNSPLHF
NA,once,TRBJ1-1,TRBV28,TGTGCCAGCGCGCCGGTGAACACTGAAGCTTTCTTT,CASAPVNTEAFF
NA,once,TRBJ1-2,TRBV19,TGTGCCAGTAGTGGACAGAGACCGTATGGCTACACCTTC,CASSGQRPYGYTF
NA,NA,TRBJ1-1,TRBV3-1/TRBV3-2,TGTGCCAGCAGCCAACAGGGTTGGACTGAAGCTTTCTTT,CASSQQGWTEAFF
TRBD2,NA,TRBJ2-2,TRBV5-6,TGTGCCAGCAGCTTGGGCCTAGCGGGGACCGGGGAGCTGTTTTTT,CASSLGLAGTGELFF
NA,NA,TRBJ1-5,TRBV7-2,TGTGCCAGCAGCTTAGAGGGGCGTGCGGGCAATCAGCCCCAGCATTTT,CASSLEGRAGNQPQHF
NA,NA,TRBJ1-1,TRBV19,TGTGCCAGTAGTACGGACCGGGGGTACACTGAAGCTTTCTTT,CASSTDRGYTEAFF
TRBD1,NA,TRBJ1-2,TRBV9,TGTGCCAGCAGGAAAGGTCCAGGGGGTGACTATGGCTACACCTTC,CASRKGPGGDYGYTF
NA,few,TRBJ1-2,TRBV27,TGTGCCAGCAGTTTTTTAGGAGGTGGCTATGGCTACACCTTC,CASSFLGGGYGYTF
NA,NA,TRBJ2-1,TRBV6-2/TRBV6-3,TGTGCCAGCAGTGAGGAGGGGCGATCCTACAATGAGCAGTTCTTC,CASSEEGRSYNEQFF
TRBD1,NA,TRBJ1-1,TRBV2,TGTGCCAGCAGTACGGACAGGGGGGGAACTGAAGCTTTCTTT,CASSTDRGGTEAFF
NA,NA,TRBJ2-5,TRBV29-1,TGCAGCGTTGTCGCGACAGAAGAGACCCAGTACTTC,CSVVATEETQYF
TRBD1,once,TRBJ2-7,TRBV28,TGTGCCAGCAGTTTGGCGACAGGGGCGTCCTACGAGCAGTACTTC,CASSLATGASYEQYF
TRBD1,few,TRBJ1-2,TRBV18,TGTGCCAGCTCTCAATCTGAAGGGGGCCGCGGGGACTATGGCTACACCTTC,CASSQSEGGRGDYGYTF
NA,NA,TRBJ1-5,TRBV7-9,TGTGCCAGCAGCCCGGGATCGCGGAGCAATCAGCCCCAGCATTTT,CASSPGSRSNQPQHF
TRBD2,NA,TRBJ2-1,TRBV11-2,TGTGCCAGCAGCCGTACTAGCGGGAGTAGCAATGAGCAGTTCTTC,CASSRTSGSSNEQFF
NA,NA,TRBJ1-1,TRBV4-1,TGCGCCAGCAGCCGACCCCAGGGGAGAGAAGCTTTCTTT,CASSRPQGREAFF
NA,NA,TRBJ2-2,TRBV2,TGTGCCAGCGAAGTCCTAATGAACACCGGGGAGCTGTTTTTT,CASEVLMNTGELFF
TRBD2,NA,TRBJ2-3,TRBV18,TGTGCCAGCTCACCCCCGCTCCTAGCGGGGGAAACAGATACGCAGTATTTT,CASSPPLLAGETDTQYF